A single sample is the source of the 24 T cell receptor beta chains below, sequenced in a study of graft-versus-host responses after intestinal transplantation. Their recognized antigens are unknown. The data were produced by immunoSEQ multiplex PCR, yet TCRdb's version contains in-frame clones alone and is incomplete. The repertoire holds over 75,000 clones, approximately 88% seen once, with around 0.35% in the top ten. Here the sequenced sample was unstimulated CD4+ T cells sorted from spleen or lymph node cells, taken before intestinal transplant. The receptors here all came from a human donor who received an intestinal transplant.

The V and J genes are TRBV18 and TRBJ2-1; D is ambiguous. The CDR3 is made up of 14 amino acids. V gave up 2 bases and J gave up 7 bases, with 12 bases separating them. Germline values: CDR1 KGHSH, CDR2 LQKENI. CDR3 bases: TGTGCCAGCTCACCAAAGGCGGAACGGAATGAGCAGTTCTTC. It yields the protein CASSPKAERNEQFF.

This chain uses TRBV28 with TRBJ2-1; D gene unclear. Trimming stripped 2 bases from V and 6 bases from J, with 11 bases between. The V gene's germline CDR1 is MDHEN and CDR2 SYDVKM. The CDR3 consists of 14 residues. CDR3 residues: CASSLTQYFNEQFF. DNA for the CDR3: TGTGCCAGCAGTTTAACACAATATTTCAATGAGCAGTTCTTC.

The CDR3: CSVEPRGETQYF. DNA for the CDR3: TGCAGCGTTGAACCCAGGGGTGAGACCCAGTACTTC. The rearrangement uses TRBV29-1 and TRBJ2-5; D is perhaps TRBD1 (6 bases). The ends were cut back, 2 bases at V and 5 bases at J, with 9 bases in the middle. The CDR3 spans 12 residues. CDR1 is SQVTM, CDR2 ANQGSEA, per germline.

The chain recombines TRBV4-2 with TRBJ2-7; 8 bases align to TRBD1. The germline gives CDR1 LGHNA, CDR2 YNFKEQ. This CDR3 contains 17 residues. V lost 0 bases to trimming and J lost 5 bases; unmatched junction nucleotides: 12. The CDR3 spells CASSQDRVGQGAHEQYF. DNA for the CDR3: TGTGCCAGCAGCCAAGATAGGGTAGGGCAGGGGGCCCACGAGCAGTACTTC.

The genes are TRBV2 and TRBJ2-5; D perhaps matches TRBD2 (5 bases). The CDR3 is 12 residues long. V was clipped by 6 bases and J by 4 bases, with 9 bases between them. CDR1 and CDR2 (germline): SNHLY, FYNNEI. In DNA, the CDR3 is TGTGCCAGCAGCGAACTAGGAGAGACCCAGTACTTC. Its protein is CASSELGETQYF.

The rearrangement joins TRBV10-3 to TRBJ2-7; 7 nucleotides line up with TRBD1. The CDR3 totals 14 residues. CDR1 is ENHRY, CDR2 SYGVKD, per germline. V trimming: 5 bases; J trimming: 3 bases; junction bases outside the gene matches: 7. For the CDR3, the DNA is TGTGCCATCAGTAAGACAGGGCCCCGCTACGAGCAGTACTTC. This sequence encodes CAISKTGPRYEQYF.

CDR3 bases: TGCGCCAGCAGCTTGGCCCGAGCGGGGGGCTTATCAACTAGCACAGATACGCAGTATTTT. Protein sequence: CASSLARAGGLSTSTDTQYF. The J gene is TRBJ2-3, the V gene TRBV5-1; 9 bases fit TRBD2. The germline V gene has CDR1 SGHRS and CDR2 YFSETQ. This CDR3 is 20 amino acids long. Trimming cost V 0 bases and J 0 bases; bases outside gene matches: 14.

The chain couples TRBV10-3 to TRBJ2-2, with 8 nucleotides matching TRBD2. Trimming at V came to 8 bases and at J to 4 bases, leaving 6 bases not matched to a gene. The CDR3 spans 14 residues. Germline CDR1 and CDR2: ENHRY and SYGVKD. In nucleotides, the CDR3 is TGTGCCATCGGGGGACTAGGAGGCACCGGGGAGCTGTTTTTT. Translation: CAIGGLGGTGELFF.

J is TRBJ2-1 and V is TRBV5-1; D is perhaps TRBD2 (6 bases). Trimming shortened V by 2 bases and J by 0 bases, and 6 bases separated the two germline ends. Looked up from germline, CDR1 is SGHRS and CDR2 is YFSETQ. CDR3 length: 14 residues. CDR3 bases: TGCGCCAGCAGCTTAGCGGGCTCCTACAATGAGCAGTTCTTC. Protein sequence: CASSLAGSYNEQFF.

The V gene is TRBV4-1, the J gene TRBJ2-3, with D perhaps TRBD1 (5 bases). V was cut by 2 bases and J by 0 bases, with 9 bases left in between. The CDR3 has 15 residues. The V gene's germline CDR1 is MGHRA and CDR2 YSYEKL. The CDR3 here is CASSQSRQSTDTQYF. CDR3 DNA sequence: TGCGCCAGCAGCCAATCCCGACAGAGCACAGATACGCAGTATTTT.

The chain recombines TRBV14 with TRBJ1-2, with 9 positions matching TRBD1. CDR1 and CDR2 from the germline V gene are SGHDN and FVKESK. This CDR3 has 14 residues. Trimming cost V 4 bases and J 5 bases; bases outside gene matches: 5. The CDR3 DNA is TGTGCCAGCAGCCTGAACAGGGGGCGATATGGCTACACCTTC. As protein: CASSLNRGRYGYTF.

The chain couples TRBV5-1 to TRBJ2-3, with 8 bases identical to TRBD2. The junction had 12 bases not matched to a gene; V was cut back by 3 bases and J by 3 bases. Germline assignment: CDR1 SGHRS and CDR2 YFSETQ. The CDR3 extends over 17 amino acids. For the CDR3, the DNA is TGCGCCAGCAGCTCGGGAGGGCCGCGTTCTCCTACAGATACGCAGTATTTT. As protein: CASSSGGPRSPTDTQYF.

The rearrangement links TRBV14 to TRBJ2-4; 10 positions match TRBD2. The J segment lost 6 bases and the V segment lost 5 bases, leaving 13 bases of the junction unmatched. The CDR3 covers 17 residues. The germline gives CDR1 SGHDN, CDR2 FVKESK. The CDR3 here is CASSAGLAKGRGNIQYF. The CDR3 bases are TGTGCCAGCAGCGCGGGACTAGCGAAGGGGAGGGGAAACATTCAGTACTTC.

V usage is TRBV28 and J usage is TRBJ2-5, with 14 nucleotides matching TRBD2. Germline loops: CDR1 MDHEN, CDR2 SYDVKM. Trimming cost V 5 bases and J 4 bases; bases outside gene matches: 6. The CDR3 is 16 residues long. The chain's CDR3 is CASSPLGTSGGETQYF. The CDR3 DNA reads as TGTGCCAGCAGTCCGCTGGGGACTAGCGGGGGAGAGACCCAGTACTTC.

The J gene is TRBJ2-2, the V gene TRBV5-1; TRBD1 might be the D (5 bases). CDR1 and CDR2 from the germline V gene are SGHRS and YFSETQ. The germline V and J ends were trimmed by 0 bases and 5 bases, with 8 bases remaining between them. This CDR3 has 14 amino acids. The CDR3 sequence is CASSLDRRTGELFF. DNA of the CDR3: TGCGCCAGCAGCTTGGACAGGCGAACCGGGGAGCTGTTTTTT.

The chain is built from TRBV2 and TRBJ1-2; D is possibly TRBD1 (6 bases). The CDR3 length is 15 residues. CDR1 is SNHLY, CDR2 FYNNEI, per germline. Trimming took 7 bases from V and 2 from J, leaving 17 bases between them. The CDR3 region has the DNA TGTGCCAGCACGACAGGCTCCGTTAGGAACTATGGCTACACCTTC. Translation gives CASTTGSVRNYGYTF.

The V gene is TRBV6-1, the J gene TRBJ2-1, with 14 positions matching TRBD2. Germline values: CDR1 MNHNS, CDR2 SASEGT. This CDR3 comprises 18 residues. Trimming removed 0 bases from V and 6 bases from J; junction bases left unmatched: 7. This CDR3 is CASSEALTSGRVGNEQFF. CDR3 nucleotides: TGTGCCAGCAGTGAAGCTTTGACTAGCGGGAGGGTCGGCAATGAGCAGTTCTTC.

This chain uses TRBV5-1 with TRBJ2-2, with D possibly matching TRBD1 (6 bases). This CDR3 region has 15 residues. CDR1 SGHRS and CDR2 YFSETQ come from the germline V gene. The ends were cut back, 4 bases at V and 2 bases at J, with 12 bases in the middle. This chain's CDR3 is CASSPGQINTGELFF. The CDR3 nucleotides are TGCGCCAGCAGCCCCGGACAGATAAACACCGGGGAGCTGTTTTTT.

This chain links TRBV25-1 with TRBJ1-1; a possible D gene is TRBD1 (5 bases). Germline CDR1 MGHDK, CDR2 SYGVNS. The CDR3 has 14 amino acids. Trimming stripped 0 bases from V and 7 bases from J, with 12 bases between. The CDR3, as DNA: TGTGCCAGCAGTGAATACCATGGGGGAGGTGAAGCTTTCTTT. It codes for CASSEYHGGGEAFF. The complete variable domain, with remaining parts taken from reference TRBV25-1 and TRBJ1-1, reads EADIYQTPRYLVIGTGKKITLECSQTMGHDKMYWYQQDPGMELHLIHYSYGVNSTEKGDLSSESTVSRIRTEHFPLTLESARPSHTSQYLCASSEYHGGGEAFFGQGTRLTVV.

The chain carries TRBV19 and TRBJ1-2; 8 bases map to TRBD1. This CDR3 has 13 residues. CDR1 is LNHDA, CDR2 SQIVND, per germline (reference sequence). V gave up 2 bases and J gave up 8 bases; unmatched junction bases: 4. The CDR3 coding sequence is TGTGCCAGTAGTATACGGACAGGGAACGGCTACACCTTC. Amino acid sequence: CASSIRTGNGYTF.

J is TRBJ2-7 and V is TRBV29-1; D may be TRBD1 (6 bases). Trimming removed 6 bases from V and 0 bases from J, with 21 bases in between. In germline, CDR1 is SQVTM, CDR2 ANQGSEA. The length of the CDR3 is 16 residues. CDR3 nucleotide sequence: TGCAGCGTAGTGAGATTCGACAGGTCGAGCTCCTACGAGCAGTACTTC. Its translation: CSVVRFDRSSSYEQYF.

The CDR3 DNA reads as TGTGCCAGCAGACCCCGCAGGGTGGAGTCCTACGAGCAGTACTTC. Its protein product is CASRPRRVESYEQYF. The J gene is TRBJ2-7, the V gene TRBV6-6; weak D call: TRBD1 (5 bases). Germline-derived CDR1 and CDR2 are MNHNY and SVGAGI (reference sequence). The CDR3 spans 15 residues. The ends were cut back, 6 bases at V and 1 base at J, with 16 bases in the middle.

This chain connects TRBV5-1 to TRBJ1-1; D unclear. Trimming took off 0 bases at V and 10 bases at J, with 10 bases between the two ends. The germline V gene encodes CDR1 SGHRS and CDR2 YFSETQ. This CDR3 comprises 12 residues. CDR3 bases: TGCGCCAGCAGCTTGGCCCCGGGGAGAGCTTTCTTT. This sequence encodes CASSLAPGRAFF. The full variable domain, in which reference TRBV5-1 and TRBJ1-1 provide the parts outside the CDR3, is KAGVTQTPRYLIKTRGQQVTLSCSPISGHRSVSWYQQTPGQGLQFLFEYFSETQRNKGNFPGRFSGRQFSNSRSEMNVSTLELGDSALYLCASSLAPGRAFFGQGTRLTVV.

J is TRBJ2-7 and V is TRBV5-1; TRBD1 matches 7 bases. J was trimmed by 0 bases and V by 5 bases; bases with no gene match: 2. Germline V CDR1 and CDR2: SGHRS, YFSETQ. The CDR3 totals 13 residues. The CDR3: CASSPGGSYEQYF. The CDR3 bases are TGCGCCAGCAGTCCAGGGGGCTCCTACGAGCAGTACTTC. Combining the CDR3 with reference TRBV5-1 and TRBJ2-7 gives the whole variable domain KAGVTQTPRYLIKTRGQQVTLSCSPISGHRSVSWYQQTPGQGLQFLFEYFSETQRNKGNFPGRFSGRQFSNSRSEMNVSTLELGDSALYLCASSPGGSYEQYFGPGTRLTVT.